These 23 T cell receptor beta chains originate from one sample sequenced in a study of cytotoxic CD8 clonotypes in ibrutinib-treated CLL. TCRdb keeps only in-frame clones here, not all; method: immunoSEQ multiplex PCR. The sample contains 130,000 to 150,000 clones, around three quarters of which appear only once. The sample in question was PBMCs, obtained after 12 months of ibrutinib treatment. All receptors come from a human donor with chronic lymphocytic leukemia.

This clone has a single count. The CDR3 loop is CASSPPTHEQYF. The CDR3 DNA follows: TGTGCCAGCAGTCCCCCAACTCACGAGCAGTACTTC. The chain joins TRBV27 to TRBJ2-7; D is undetermined. CDR3 length: 12 residues. Germline values: CDR1 MNHEY, CDR2 SMNVEV (reference sequence). Trimming took off 5 bases at V and 5 bases at J, with 10 bases between the two ends.

The chain is built from TRBV18 and TRBJ2-3; 8 bases fit TRBD2. The CDR3 covers 19 residues. V shed 0 bases, J shed 4 bases, and the junction held 15 bases outside the gene matches. Germline loops: CDR1 KGHSH, CDR2 LQKENI. The CDR3 reads CASSPPSLVGTRNPDTQYF. The CDR3 coding sequence is TGTGCCAGCTCACCACCGTCGCTAGTGGGGACTAGGAATCCAGATACGCAGTATTTT. The full variable domain, rest sourced from reference TRBV18 and TRBJ2-3, is NAGVMQNPRHLVRRRGQEARLRCSPMKGHSHVYWYRQLPEEGLKFMVYLQKENIIDESGMPKERFSAEFPKEGPSILRIQQVVRGDSAAYFCASSPPSLVGTRNPDTQYFGPGTRLTVL.

The rearrangement uses TRBV7-8 and TRBJ1-1; 7 positions match TRBD1. The CDR3 is made up of 16 amino acids. The germline gives CDR1 SGHVS, CDR2 FQNEAQ. V lost 2 bases and J lost 5; bases outside the gene matches: 11. Here the CDR3 DNA reads TGTGCCAGCAGCTTATCCCCGACAGGGAGGGAAACTGAAGCTTTCTTT. Encoded protein: CASSLSPTGRETEAFF.

DNA of the CDR3: TGTGCCAGCAGCGTAGCAGGGTGGCAAGAGACCCAGTACTTC. This encodes CASSVAGWQETQYF. V usage is TRBV9 and J usage is TRBJ2-5, with D possibly TRBD1 on 5 matching bases. Between the trimmed V and J ends, which lost 0 bases and 2 bases, there was a span of 8 bases. Per the germline V gene, CDR1 is SGDLS and CDR2 is YYNGEE. CDR3 length equals 14 residues.

The chain carries TRBV28 and TRBJ1-2; D gene ambiguous. This CDR3 is 14 amino acids long. The V gene's germline CDR1 is MDHEN and CDR2 SYDVKM. The ends were cut back, 5 bases at V and 0 bases at J, with 10 bases in the middle. The CDR3 reads CASSRTGANYGYTF. DNA for the CDR3: TGTGCCAGCAGTCGGACGGGTGCTAACTATGGCTACACCTTC.

This rearrangement joins TRBV10-3 to TRBJ1-1; perhaps TRBD1 as D (6 bases). Germline V gene lookup returns CDR1 ENHRY and CDR2 SYGVKD. This CDR3 contains 14 residues. Trimming took 3 bases from V and 4 from J, leaving 12 bases between them. CDR3 coding DNA: TGTGCCATCAGTGAAAGGGGGGCTGGCACTGAAGCTTTCTTT. Translating gives CAISERGAGTEAFF.

This chain connects TRBV7-2 to TRBJ2-7, with TRBD2 identical over 11 bases. V was clipped by 3 bases and J by 0 bases; unmatched bases: 7. Per the germline V gene, CDR1 is SGHTA and CDR2 is FQGNSA. The CDR3 covers 17 residues. CDR3 protein: CASSFRGTSGFSYEQYF. Here the CDR3 DNA reads TGTGCCAGCAGCTTTCGGGGGACTAGCGGCTTCTCCTACGAGCAGTACTTC.

The chain has TRBV13 and TRBJ1-4; TRBD1 might be the D (5 bases). CDR1 is PRHDT and CDR2 is FYEKMQ in the germline V gene (reference sequence). With 5 bases removed from V and 4 bases from J, the gap between germline ends came to 11 bases. The length of the CDR3 is 14 residues. In DNA form, the CDR3 reads TGTGCCAGCAGCCGATACGACAGTAATGAAAAACTGTTTTTT. Translated, it gives CASSRYDSNEKLFF.

CDR3 sequence reads: CASSLPGLARTYEQYF. CDR3 coding DNA: TGTGCCAGCAGTTTACCTGGACTAGCGAGGACCTACGAGCAGTACTTC. The chain links TRBV28 to TRBJ2-7, with TRBD2 matching 9 bases. Germline CDR1 is MDHEN and CDR2 is SYDVKM. The CDR3 has 16 amino acids. The ends lost 2 bases at V and 2 bases at J; junction bases unmatched: 7.

This chain links TRBV4-3 with TRBJ2-7; 8 bases line up with TRBD1. Trimming removed 3 bases from V and 4 bases from J; junction bases left unmatched: 20. The CDR3 runs 19 residues. Germline V gives CDR1 LGHNA, CDR2 YSLEER. The CDR3 protein is CASSQDIGRGPLPIYEQYF. The CDR3 nucleotides read TGCGCCAGCAGCCAGGACATTGGCAGGGGGCCTCTACCAATTTACGAGCAGTACTTC.

The rearrangement links TRBV27 to TRBJ2-7, with D perhaps TRBD2 (5 bases). Germline V gene data show CDR1 as MNHEY and CDR2 as SMNVEV (reference sequence). Trimming removed 5 bases from V and 3 bases from J, with 11 bases in between. The CDR3 extends over 13 amino acids. The CDR3 here is CASSPDGGYEQYF. In DNA form, the CDR3 reads TGTGCCAGCAGTCCGGACGGAGGCTACGAGCAGTACTTC.

The chain has TRBV10-3 and TRBJ2-1, with 8 bases matching TRBD1. Per the germline V gene, CDR1 is ENHRY and CDR2 is SYGVKD. The CDR3 is made up of 16 amino acids. V trimming: 3 bases; J trimming: 6 bases; junction bases outside the gene matches: 10. The CDR3 coding sequence is TGTGCCATCAGTGATCCTAGGACAGGGTCGATCAATGAGCAGTTCTTC. Its translation is CAISDPRTGSINEQFF.

The chain is built from TRBV18 and TRBJ1-2, with 8 bases that match TRBD1. J gave up 0 bases and V 5 bases, and 5 bases lay outside the gene matches. This CDR3 is 15 amino acids long. Germline CDR1 is KGHSH and CDR2 is LQKENI. DNA of the CDR3: TGTGCCAGCTCATCACAGGGGGAAACTAACTATGGCTACACCTTC. Amino acid sequence: CASSSQGETNYGYTF.

The V call is TRBV12-5, the J call TRBJ1-5; 8 bases line up with TRBD1. Trimming at V came to 0 bases and at J to 5 bases, leaving 6 bases not matched to a gene. From germline, CDR1 is LGHNT and CDR2 FRNRAP. CDR3 length equals 16 residues. Here the CDR3 DNA reads TGTGCTAGTGGTTTGGTATTGTCAGGGGGCGATCAGCCCCAGCATTTT. Translation gives CASGLVLSGGDQPQHF.

J is TRBJ2-3 and V is TRBV9, with TRBD2 as a possible D gene (5 bases). Trimming cost V 3 bases and J 0 bases, with 14 bases left between them. This CDR3 region has 16 residues. Germline loops: CDR1 SGDLS, CDR2 YYNGEE. Here the CDR3 DNA reads TGTGCCAGCAGCGCCGACTACTTTGGTAGCACAGATACGCAGTATTTT. Translated, it gives CASSADYFGSTDTQYF.

This clone was found a few times. This chain joins TRBV5-1 and TRBJ2-7; a possible D gene is TRBD2 (6 bases). The V and J ends lost 0 bases and 7 bases respectively, with 11 bases between them. Per germline, CDR1 SGHRS and CDR2 YFSETQ. The CDR3 has 13 residues. CDR3: CASSLGVSGEQYF. The CDR3 DNA sequence: TGCGCCAGCAGCTTGGGTGTTAGCGGAGAGCAGTACTTC.

The chain has TRBV10-3 and TRBJ2-5, with TRBD2 matching over 7 bases. The length of the CDR3 is 15 residues. V shed 3 bases and J 1 base; nucleotides not matched to a gene: 5. Germline loops: CDR1 ENHRY, CDR2 SYGVKD. The chain's CDR3 is CAISDRSSGQETQYF. The CDR3 DNA reads TGTGCCATCAGTGATCGGTCTAGCGGCCAAGAGACCCAGTACTTC.

The gene calls are TRBV15 and TRBJ2-3; D is unclear. Germline CDR1 is LNHNV and CDR2 is YYDKDF (reference sequence). The CDR3 covers 16 residues. The V and J ends lost 3 bases and 0 bases respectively, with 13 bases between them. The CDR3 loop reads CATSRAPQTSTDTQYF. DNA of the CDR3: TGTGCCACCAGCAGGGCCCCCCAAACTAGCACAGATACGCAGTATTTT.

This chain uses TRBV5-4 with TRBJ2-7, with a tentative D call TRBD2 (5 bases). Germline V gives CDR1 SGHNT, CDR2 YYREEE (reference sequence). Trimming left V 5 bases short and J 0 bases short, with 12 bases between. This CDR3 contains 14 residues. For the CDR3, the DNA is TGTGCCAGCAGACCTGGACTCAGCTCCTACGAGCAGTACTTC. Amino acid sequence: CASRPGLSSYEQYF. Filled out from reference TRBV5-4 and TRBJ2-7, the complete variable domain reads ETGVTQSPTHLIKTRGQQVTLRCSSQSGHNTVSWYQQALGQGPQFIFQYYREEENGRGNFPPRFSGLQFPNYSSELNVNALELDDSALYLCASRPGLSSYEQYFGPGTRLTVT.

About this clone: Distinct nucleotide sequences in the sample also encode this CDR3. This chain links TRBV5-4 with TRBJ2-7, with D hard to call. V was shortened by 2 bases and J by 4 bases, with 7 bases between the two germline ends. The CDR3 runs 12 residues. CDR1 and CDR2 from the germline V gene are SGHNT and YYREEE (reference sequence). This CDR3 reads CASSLDRYEQYF. CDR3 coding DNA: TGTGCCAGCAGCTTAGATAGGTACGAGCAGTACTTC.

The chain links TRBV2 to TRBJ2-1; 8 positions match TRBD2. The CDR3 has 16 residues. CDR1 SNHLY and CDR2 FYNNEI come from the germline V gene. Trimming took 6 bases from V and 0 from J; bases not matched to a gene: 7. The CDR3: CASSPGGSPSYNEQFF. The CDR3 DNA follows: TGTGCCAGCAGCCCGGGGGGGTCACCCTCCTACAATGAGCAGTTCTTC.

Only a few counts were recorded for this clone. The V and J genes are TRBV9 and TRBJ2-7, with 8 bases lining up with TRBD2. V trimming: 0 bases; J trimming: 0 bases; junction bases outside the gene matches: 2. Germline V lookup: CDR1 SGDLS, CDR2 YYNGEE. CDR3 length: 15 residues. CDR3 residues: CASSVELADSYEQYF. The CDR3 nucleotides read TGTGCCAGCAGCGTAGAACTAGCGGACTCCTACGAGCAGTACTTC.

The CDR3 coding sequence is TGTGCCAGCAGCCGACTAGCGCAAGGTATCGGGGAGCTGTTTTTT. Its translation is CASSRLAQGIGELFF. The gene calls are TRBV7-6 and TRBJ2-2; the match to TRBD2 covers 8 bases. Unmatched junction bases numbered 9, after V lost 5 bases and J lost 7 bases. Germline V lookup: CDR1 SGHVS, CDR2 FNYEAQ. The CDR3 extends over 15 amino acids.